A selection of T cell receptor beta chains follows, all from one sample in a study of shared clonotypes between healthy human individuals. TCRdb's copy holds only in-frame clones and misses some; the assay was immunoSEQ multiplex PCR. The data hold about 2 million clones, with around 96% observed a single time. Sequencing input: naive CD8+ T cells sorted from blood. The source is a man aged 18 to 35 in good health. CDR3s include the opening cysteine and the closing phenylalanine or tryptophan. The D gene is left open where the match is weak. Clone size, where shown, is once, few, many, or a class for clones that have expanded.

TGCGCCAGCAGGCTCCAAGGACAGGCCTCCTACGAGCAGTACTTC	CASRLQGQASYEQYF	TRBD1	TRBV4-1	few	TRBJ2-7
TGTGCCAGCAGCTTCGGACTAGCGGGAGGGCCGAGAGGGTACGAGCAGTACTTC	CASSFGLAGGPRGYEQYF	TRBD2	TRBV13	-	TRBJ2-7
TGTGCCAGCAGATTCATAGATACGCAGTATTTT	CASRFIDTQYF	-	TRBV7-9	-	TRBJ2-3
TGTGCCAGCAGTTACAGTGCGGGAGAAACCTACAATGAGCAGTTCTTC	CASSYSAGETYNEQFF	TRBD2	TRBV6-5	once	TRBJ2-1
TGTGCCAGTAGTACCGGGACAGAAGCTTTCTTT	CASSTGTEAFF	-	TRBV19	-	TRBJ1-1
TGTGCCAGCAGCACCGGGACAGGGTTGTGGGAGCAGTACTTC	CASSTGTGLWEQYF	TRBD1	TRBV27	-	TRBJ2-7
TGTGCCAGCAGCCCAAGCTCAGCGGGAGCTCTCTATGAGCAGTTCTTC	CASSPSSAGALYEQFF	TRBD2	TRBV7-9	-	TRBJ2-1
TGTGCCAGTAGTATAGAGCCCTGGATAAACGAGCAGTACTTC	CASSIEPWINEQYF	-	TRBV19	-	TRBJ2-7
TGCGCCAGCAGCCAAGATTGGGTCGGGAGGGCAGCCTACGAGCAGTACTTC	CASSQDWVGRAAYEQYF	TRBD2	TRBV4-3	-	TRBJ2-7
TGTGCCTGGAGTGGGGACGGTAACTATGGCTACACCTTC	CAWSGDGNYGYTF	-	TRBV30	-	TRBJ1-2
TGTGCCAGCAGAACAGGGCAGGGGAGCAATCAGCCCCAGCATTTT	CASRTGQGSNQPQHF	-	TRBV27	-	TRBJ1-5
TGTGCCAGCAGCCTAGAACAGGGGCTAAACACTGAAGCTTTCTTT	CASSLEQGLNTEAFF	TRBD1	TRBV11-2	-	TRBJ1-1
TGTGCCAGCAGTTCCCTTCCCACAGGCGGTTACACTGAAGCTTTCTTT	CASSSLPTGGYTEAFF	-	TRBV27	-	TRBJ1-1
TGTGCCAGCAGTTGGGAGGCCACCGGGGAGCTGTTTTTT	CASSWEATGELFF	-	TRBV27	-	TRBJ2-2
TGTGCCAGCAGTTTATCCGGGGCCAACGTCCTGACTTTC	CASSLSGANVLTF	-	TRBV27	-	TRBJ2-6
TGCGCCAGCAGACCAGGGGGGGCAACTGAAGCTTTCTTT	CASRPGGATEAFF	TRBD1	TRBV23-1	-	TRBJ1-1
TGTGCCAGCAAAACAGAGGAGGGACCCTACGAGCAGTACTTC	CASKTEEGPYEQYF	-	TRBV2	-	TRBJ2-7
TGTGCCAGCAGTCAAGGGACAGTCTACGAGCAGTACTTC	CASSQGTVYEQYF	TRBD1	TRBV6-5	-	TRBJ2-7
TGCGCCAGCAGCCAAGAAGGAACGAGCGAAGCTTTCTTT	CASSQEGTSEAFF	-	TRBV4-1	-	TRBJ1-1
TGTGCCAGCCCCGAGGAGCGGGAGAGTGATACGCAGTATTTT	CASPEERESDTQYF	TRBD2	TRBV2	-	TRBJ2-3
TGTGCCTGGAGTGCCCTCGGGACAGGGGGAAGCACAGATACGCAGTATTTT	CAWSALGTGGSTDTQYF	TRBD1	TRBV30	-	TRBJ2-3
TGTGCCTGGACCCATGGGACCTTGAGAGAGACCCAGTACTTC	CAWTHGTLRETQYF	-	TRBV30	-	TRBJ2-5
TGTGCCACCAGCCAGGGGGCGATATGGACAGAAAACCCAGATACGCAGTATTTT	CATSQGAIWTENPDTQYF	TRBD1	TRBV15	-	TRBJ2-3
TGCGCCAGCAGTGACTCCGGGACAGGGGGCTACGAGCAGTACTTC	CASSDSGTGGYEQYF	TRBD1	TRBV10-1	-	TRBJ2-7